This T cell receptor (beta chain) was retrieved from a study of cytotoxic CD8 clonotypes in ibrutinib-treated CLL. The wider study: The patients comprised about eleven relapsed/refractory and around 14 treatment-naive cases, some 18 IGHV unmutated. By median roughly 74 months, roughly twelve had progressed and around 15 stayed remitted; responses had been 2 complete and 24 partial.

This table comes from immunoSEQ multiplex PCR, and its TCRdb copy is limited to in-frame clones, with some not included. The table has over 200,000 clones, about four fifths seen once. The CDR3 has 14 amino acids. Germline values: CDR1 KGHSH, CDR2 LQKENI. Trimming cost V 8 bases and J 5 bases, with 18 bases left between them. The V call is TRBV18, the J call TRBJ1-1; possible D gene TRBD1, 6 bases. Specimen: PBMCs, collected after 12 months of ibrutinib treatment. The clonotype comes from a human donor with chronic lymphocytic leukemia. As DNA, the CDR3 is TGTGCCAGCACGGAGGGTGGACAGCCGACTGAAGCTTTCTTT. Translating it yields CASTEGGQPTEAFF.